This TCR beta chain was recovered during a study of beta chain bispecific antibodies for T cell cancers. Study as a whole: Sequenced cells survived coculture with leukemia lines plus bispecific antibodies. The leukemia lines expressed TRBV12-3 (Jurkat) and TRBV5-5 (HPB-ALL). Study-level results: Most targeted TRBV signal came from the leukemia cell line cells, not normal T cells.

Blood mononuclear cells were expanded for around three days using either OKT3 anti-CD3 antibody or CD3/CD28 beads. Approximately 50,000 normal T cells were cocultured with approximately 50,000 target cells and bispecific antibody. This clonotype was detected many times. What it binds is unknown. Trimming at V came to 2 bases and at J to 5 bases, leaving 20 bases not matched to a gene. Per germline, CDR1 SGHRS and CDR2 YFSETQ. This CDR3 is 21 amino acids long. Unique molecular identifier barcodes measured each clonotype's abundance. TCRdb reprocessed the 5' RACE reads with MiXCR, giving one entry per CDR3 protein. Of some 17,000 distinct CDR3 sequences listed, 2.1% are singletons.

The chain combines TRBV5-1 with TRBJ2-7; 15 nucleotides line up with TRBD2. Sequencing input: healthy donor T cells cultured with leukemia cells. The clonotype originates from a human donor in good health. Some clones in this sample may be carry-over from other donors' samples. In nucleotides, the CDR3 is TGCGCCAGCAGCTTCGGGCCGCGGCTGGGACTAGCGGGGGGCAGCCCGGACGAGCAGTACTTC. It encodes CASSFGPRLGLAGGSPDEQYF.